The rows below give T cell receptor beta chains drawn from one sample of a study of blood T cell repertoires in COVID-19. Profiled with immunoSEQ multiplex PCR; TCRdb holds only in-frame clones, not every one. The data contain approximately 110,000 clones, around 64% of them singletons. The sequencing input was peripheral blood. The receptors here all came from a human donor with acute or convalescent COVID-19. The donor label of this sample is uncertain. The CDR3 runs from the conserved cysteine through the conserved F or W. The D gene is left open where the match is weak. Size is stated for part of the rows, as once, few or many counts, or as a class when the clone is expanded.

v_call: TRBV5-1; d_call: TRBD1; j_call: TRBJ1-2; clone_size: NA; cdr3_nt: TGCGCCAGCAGCTTGGGCCCGGGACAGGGGGCGCGAGACTACACCTTC; cdr3_aa: CASSLGPGQGARDYTF
v_call: TRBV13; d_call: TRBD1; j_call: TRBJ2-1; clone_size: NA; cdr3_nt: TGTGCCAGCAGCTTACTTCGGACAGGGGCGGTGGGTGAGCAGTTCTTC; cdr3_aa: CASSLLRTGAVGEQFF
v_call: TRBV20-1; d_call: NA; j_call: TRBJ2-7; clone_size: NA; cdr3_nt: TGCAGTGCTAGTTTCAGGGGAGGGTACGAGCAGTACTTC; cdr3_aa: CSASFRGGYEQYF
v_call: TRBV30; d_call: TRBD1; j_call: TRBJ1-3; clone_size: NA; cdr3_nt: TGTGCCTGGAGTAGGAGGGACAGCTCTGGAAACACCATATATTTT; cdr3_aa: CAWSRRDSSGNTIYF
v_call: TRBV5-1; d_call: TRBD1; j_call: TRBJ1-2; clone_size: NA; cdr3_nt: TGCGCCAGCAGATCCGGGACAGGGGGCAGAGGAGACTATGGCTACACCTTC; cdr3_aa: CASRSGTGGRGDYGYTF
v_call: TRBV28; d_call: TRBD2; j_call: TRBJ2-2; clone_size: few; cdr3_nt: TGTGCCAGCAGTCCTTGGGGACTAGCGGGGGGGCCGAGCCCCGGGGAGCTGTTTTTT; cdr3_aa: CASSPWGLAGGPSPGELFF
v_call: TRBV23-1; d_call: NA; j_call: TRBJ1-4; clone_size: few; cdr3_nt: TGCGCCAGCGGGAGACAAGGTGGTGAAAAACTGTTTTTT; cdr3_aa: CASGRQGGEKLFF
v_call: TRBV9; d_call: NA; j_call: TRBJ2-2; clone_size: many; cdr3_nt: TGTGCCAGCAGCGTAGGGCAGGGGCCCAACACCGGGGAGCTGTTTTTT; cdr3_aa: CASSVGQGPNTGELFF
v_call: TRBV6-6; d_call: NA; j_call: TRBJ1-1; clone_size: NA; cdr3_nt: TGTGCCAGCACTCGACCAGGGGCGAACACTGAAGCTTTCTTT; cdr3_aa: CASTRPGANTEAFF
v_call: TRBV14; d_call: NA; j_call: TRBJ2-2; clone_size: many; cdr3_nt: TGTGCCAGCAGCCAGGTGGCCCAACGGCTGTTTTTT; cdr3_aa: CASSQVAQRLFF
v_call: TRBV28; d_call: TRBD1; j_call: TRBJ2-5; clone_size: NA; cdr3_nt: TGTGCCAGCAGCACAGGGGGTCCAGAGACCCAGTACTTC; cdr3_aa: CASSTGGPETQYF
v_call: TRBV7-6; d_call: TRBD2; j_call: TRBJ2-5; clone_size: NA; cdr3_nt: TGTGCCAGCAGCTTAGTCTCAGCGGGGGGGCCAGAGTCGGAGACCCAGTACTTC; cdr3_aa: CASSLVSAGGPESETQYF
v_call: TRBV5-4; d_call: TRBD2; j_call: TRBJ2-3; clone_size: NA; cdr3_nt: TGTGCCAGCAGCTCGGGACTAGCGGGGGGGAGCTCAGATACGCAGTATTTT; cdr3_aa: CASSSGLAGGSSDTQYF
v_call: TRBV7-3; d_call: TRBD2; j_call: TRBJ2-3; clone_size: NA; cdr3_nt: TGTGCCAGCAGCTCCCTAGCGGGCGCACTCCCGGATACGCAGTATTTT; cdr3_aa: CASSSLAGALPDTQYF
v_call: TRBV29-1; d_call: NA; j_call: TRBJ2-1; clone_size: NA; cdr3_nt: TGCAGCGTTGCGCGCCGGGTCACTACCAATGAGCAGTTCTTC; cdr3_aa: CSVARRVTTNEQFF
v_call: TRBV4-1; d_call: NA; j_call: TRBJ2-7; clone_size: NA; cdr3_nt: TGCGCCAGCAGCCAAGATCCTCAGGGGAAATCCTACGAGCAGTACTTC; cdr3_aa: CASSQDPQGKSYEQYF
v_call: TRBV5-1; d_call: NA; j_call: TRBJ2-2; clone_size: NA; cdr3_nt: TGCGCCAGCAGCCCCGGACATTCGAACACCGGGGAGCTGTTTTTT; cdr3_aa: CASSPGHSNTGELFF
v_call: TRBV7-3; d_call: NA; j_call: TRBJ2-3; clone_size: NA; cdr3_nt: TGTGCCAGCAGCTTAGGGGGGGCCGCAGATACGCAGTATTTT; cdr3_aa: CASSLGGAADTQYF
v_call: TRBV12-3/TRBV12-4; d_call: TRBD1; j_call: TRBJ2-7; clone_size: NA; cdr3_nt: TGTGCCAGCAGTTTGACAGGGGGCCACGAGCAGTACTTC; cdr3_aa: CASSLTGGHEQYF
v_call: TRBV24-1; d_call: TRBD1; j_call: TRBJ2-5; clone_size: NA; cdr3_nt: TGTGCCACCAGTGACTGGGGGACAGGTGACCAAGAGACCCAGTACTTC; cdr3_aa: CATSDWGTGDQETQYF
v_call: TRBV30; d_call: TRBD1; j_call: TRBJ1-2; clone_size: NA; cdr3_nt: TGTGCCTGGAATCGACAGGGGAATGGCTACACCTTC; cdr3_aa: CAWNRQGNGYTF
v_call: TRBV6-5; d_call: NA; j_call: TRBJ2-1; clone_size: once; cdr3_nt: TGTGCCAGCAAGACTACCCCTGGATATGAGCAGTTCTTC; cdr3_aa: CASKTTPGYEQFF
v_call: TRBV4-1; d_call: NA; j_call: TRBJ1-5; clone_size: NA; cdr3_nt: TGCGCCAGCAGCCAAGACTGGTGGGAGCAGCCCCAGCATTTT; cdr3_aa: CASSQDWWEQPQHF
v_call: TRBV5-8; d_call: NA; j_call: TRBJ1-2; clone_size: few; cdr3_nt: TGTGCCAGCAGCTTGGGTCAGGTTCACCACTATGGCTACACCTTC; cdr3_aa: CASSLGQVHHYGYTF
v_call: TRBV4-1; d_call: TRBD2; j_call: TRBJ2-3; clone_size: NA; cdr3_nt: TGCGCCAGCAGCCAAACTAGCGGGGGGCACTATACGCAGTATTTT; cdr3_aa: CASSQTSGGHYTQYF
v_call: TRBV3-1/TRBV3-2; d_call: NA; j_call: TRBJ2-1; clone_size: NA; cdr3_nt: TGTGCCAGCAGCCAAGGTCGCACCTCTCTCAGCTCCTACAATGAGCAGTTCTTC; cdr3_aa: CASSQGRTSLSSYNEQFF
v_call: TRBV18; d_call: NA; j_call: TRBJ2-7; clone_size: NA; cdr3_nt: TGTGCCAGCTCGCTAACGACAGGCTCCTACGAGCAGTACTTC; cdr3_aa: CASSLTTGSYEQYF
v_call: TRBV10-2; d_call: NA; j_call: TRBJ2-3; clone_size: NA; cdr3_nt: TGCGCCAGCAGTGAACTACCGGGACAAGGGGAGACTACGCAGTATTTT; cdr3_aa: CASSELPGQGETTQYF
v_call: TRBV10-1; d_call: NA; j_call: TRBJ2-3; clone_size: NA; cdr3_nt: TGCGCCAGCAGTGTAGACAGCCCAGATACGCAGTATTTT; cdr3_aa: CASSVDSPDTQYF
v_call: TRBV19; d_call: NA; j_call: TRBJ1-3; clone_size: few; cdr3_nt: TGTGCCAGTAGTAAAAGACACAACTCTGGAAACACCATATATTTT; cdr3_aa: CASSKRHNSGNTIYF
v_call: TRBV28; d_call: NA; j_call: TRBJ1-2; clone_size: NA; cdr3_nt: TGTGCCAGCCTCCGGACTGCAGGTGGCTACACCTTC; cdr3_aa: CASLRTAGGYTF
v_call: TRBV24-1; d_call: TRBD1; j_call: TRBJ2-2; clone_size: NA; cdr3_nt: TGTGCCACCAGTGGTGTCACAGGGGGCACCGGGGAGCTGTTTTTT; cdr3_aa: CATSGVTGGTGELFF
v_call: TRBV4-1; d_call: TRBD2; j_call: TRBJ2-3; clone_size: NA; cdr3_nt: TGCGCCAGCAGACTAGCGGGTGACTCTAGCACAGATACGCAGTATTTT; cdr3_aa: CASRLAGDSSTDTQYF
v_call: TRBV2; d_call: NA; j_call: TRBJ1-1; clone_size: few; cdr3_nt: TGTGCCAGCAAGGAGGTTACAACTGAAGCTTTCTTT; cdr3_aa: CASKEVTTEAFF
v_call: TRBV24-1; d_call: NA; j_call: TRBJ1-1; clone_size: NA; cdr3_nt: TGTGCCACCAGTGCCGTGGGACAAGGGGGCACTGAAGCTTTCTTT; cdr3_aa: CATSAVGQGGTEAFF
v_call: TRBV28; d_call: NA; j_call: TRBJ1-1; clone_size: many; cdr3_nt: TGTGCCAGCACTCCGGGACATTTCTCGACCCCTGAAGCTTTCTTT; cdr3_aa: CASTPGHFSTPEAFF
v_call: TRBV2; d_call: TRBD1; j_call: TRBJ2-1; clone_size: NA; cdr3_nt: TGTGCCAGCAGTGTTCGACAGGGCTCCTACAATGAGCAGTTCTTC; cdr3_aa: CASSVRQGSYNEQFF
v_call: TRBV9; d_call: NA; j_call: TRBJ2-2; clone_size: NA; cdr3_nt: TGTGCCAGCAGACAGGGAAGCAACACCGGGGAGCTGTTTTTT; cdr3_aa: CASRQGSNTGELFF
v_call: TRBV6-4; d_call: TRBD2; j_call: TRBJ2-3; clone_size: NA; cdr3_nt: TGTGCCAGCAGTGAGCGGGGGGAGGCAGATACGCAGTATTTT; cdr3_aa: CASSERGEADTQYF
v_call: TRBV10-3; d_call: NA; j_call: TRBJ1-1; clone_size: NA; cdr3_nt: TGTGCCATCCGGACCCTCACAGGGTTGAACACTGAAGCTTTCTTT; cdr3_aa: CAIRTLTGLNTEAFF
v_call: TRBV15; d_call: TRBD2; j_call: TRBJ2-3; clone_size: NA; cdr3_nt: TGTGCCACCAGCACCGGACTAGCGGGGGCCTGGTTGGGAGATACGCAGTATTTT; cdr3_aa: CATSTGLAGAWLGDTQYF
v_call: TRBV7-2; d_call: TRBD1; j_call: TRBJ1-2; clone_size: NA; cdr3_nt: TGTGCCAGCAGCTTAGTTGCAGGGGGCGGGTATGGCTACACCTTC; cdr3_aa: CASSLVAGGGYGYTF
v_call: TRBV29-1; d_call: NA; j_call: TRBJ2-1; clone_size: NA; cdr3_nt: TGCAGCGCTAGTCGGGCCTACAATGAGCAGTTCTTC; cdr3_aa: CSASRAYNEQFF
v_call: TRBV10-3; d_call: NA; j_call: TRBJ2-3; clone_size: NA; cdr3_nt: TGTGCCATCAGTAATCGGATGGGGACATACGCTAGCACAGATACGCAGTATTTT; cdr3_aa: CAISNRMGTYASTDTQYF
v_call: TRBV4-1; d_call: TRBD1; j_call: TRBJ2-2; clone_size: once; cdr3_nt: TGCGCCAGCAGCCCCATCCCGGGACAGGGTTTCGGGGAGCTGTTTTTT; cdr3_aa: CASSPIPGQGFGELFF
v_call: TRBV5-1; d_call: TRBD1; j_call: TRBJ1-1; clone_size: NA; cdr3_nt: TGCGCCAGCAGCTCGGACAGGGGGAATTTTAACACTGAAGCTTTCTTT; cdr3_aa: CASSSDRGNFNTEAFF
v_call: TRBV20-1; d_call: NA; j_call: TRBJ1-2; clone_size: NA; cdr3_nt: TGCAGTGCTAGTTCGCAGGGGCCCGATGGCTACACCTTC; cdr3_aa: CSASSQGPDGYTF
v_call: TRBV3-1/TRBV3-2; d_call: TRBD2; j_call: TRBJ2-2; clone_size: NA; cdr3_nt: TGTGCCAGCAGCCATCTGGGACTAGCGGGGGGGCTGAACACCGGGGAGCTGTTTTTT; cdr3_aa: CASSHLGLAGGLNTGELFF
v_call: TRBV25-1; d_call: NA; j_call: TRBJ1-1; clone_size: NA; cdr3_nt: TGTGCCAGCAGAGGATCAGGGCGGGGGGGCACTGAAGCTTTCTTT; cdr3_aa: CASRGSGRGGTEAFF
v_call: TRBV29-1; d_call: NA; j_call: TRBJ2-4; clone_size: NA; cdr3_nt: TGCAGCGTTGAAGATGGAGGGCGTTGGGCCAAAAACATTCAGTACTTC; cdr3_aa: CSVEDGGRWAKNIQYF
v_call: TRBV6-5; d_call: TRBD1; j_call: TRBJ1-2; clone_size: NA; cdr3_nt: TGTGCCAGCAGTTACACCGGACAGGGGCAAGGCTACACCTTC; cdr3_aa: CASSYTGQGQGYTF
v_call: TRBV12-3/TRBV12-4; d_call: NA; j_call: TRBJ2-2; clone_size: NA; cdr3_nt: TGTGCCAGCAGTTTAGACGAGCACCGGGAGCTGTTTTTT; cdr3_aa: CASSLDEHRELFF
v_call: TRBV19; d_call: NA; j_call: TRBJ1-5; clone_size: NA; cdr3_nt: TGTGCCAGTAGTTCTGCCGTTACAGTCCAGCCCCAGCATTTT; cdr3_aa: CASSSAVTVQPQHF
v_call: TRBV28; d_call: NA; j_call: TRBJ1-3; clone_size: NA; cdr3_nt: TGTGCCAGCAGCTCCCGCCGGGGAGACGGAAACACCATATATTTT; cdr3_aa: CASSSRRGDGNTIYF